Below, one T cell receptor beta chain is given with its context. There is no known antigen for this receptor. Per-base qualities were not stored, and no clone one base away is much larger. The roughly 38 donors, aged about 6 to 100 years, were systemically healthy Caucasian individuals from Russia. Each donor gave about 9.8 milliliters of peripheral blood, drawn into EDTA-treated Vacutainer tubes. Ficoll-Paque density-gradient centrifugation was used to isolate PBMCs, with at least 6 million per sample. Total RNA was extracted from PBMCs with Trizol reagent, with at least 5.5 micrograms obtained per sample. For every donor, an aliquot of PBMCs went through flow cytometry to measure the percentages of naive CD45RAhigh/CD27high T cells. According to the germline V gene, CDR1 reads ENHRY and CDR2 reads SYGVKD. The CDR3, from cysteine to phenylalanine, totals 12 residues. Only CDR3 DNA is held: 36 bases, read in frame from base 1.

The data belong to a study of blood T cells in healthy people across ages (dated by TCRdb to the mid-2010s). Background for the entire study: Template switching captured roughly one uniquely barcoded TCR beta cDNA molecule per two T cells in model experiments. Age-related changes in TCR beta repertoire diversity were measured in the study by deep sequencing normalized with unique cDNA molecular identifiers. The donors were split into four age groups: young (average roughly 15 years), middle-aged (roughly 39), aged (approximately 59) and long-lived (under 85). To avoid experimental bias, donors of different ages were spread randomly across the sequencing lanes. For two donors (one aged 18 to 30 and one aged 80 or older), the study analyzed two additional independent replicas of 1 million unique cDNA reads from the same blood draw. Here is what the overall study found, with its caveats: There was a strong correlation between observed TCR beta diversity and the percentage of naive T cells measured by flow cytometry. Because profiling used bulk unsorted PBMCs, naive and antigen-experienced compartments could not be compared conclusively. Observed TCR beta diversity per million T cells fell roughly linearly with age, and a significant reduction was already apparent by age around 40. Because donor CMV infection status was unknown, age-related changes in expanded clonotypes were potentially confounded. Total diversity estimates from one million sequenced T cells were considered lower bounds and underestimates. Compared with the aged group, more naive CD4+ T cells, fewer expanded clones and increased TCR diversity were shown by the long-lived group, suggesting age selection.

The library was produced with 5' RACE. For sequencing, an Illumina HiSeq 2500 was employed. A second about 7 to 11 cycle PCR used a sample-barcoded 5' primer and a J-beta primer mix. A unique molecular identifier was introduced onto each TCR beta cDNA molecule by a template-switch 5' adaptor carrying 12 random nucleotides. Each sample yielded at least 2.5 million CDR3-containing paired-end reads. The Mint cDNA synthesis kit, primed by a TRBC-specific oligonucleotide, was used to synthesize first-strand cDNA from all RNA. Following uracil-DNA glycosylase treatment, all cDNA underwent a first 18-cycle PCR with the universal primers M1SS and BC2_uni_R. From the authors' description of their analysis: For normalization, 1 million high-quality reads, each with a distinct molecular identifier, were randomly selected from each sample. Reads sharing molecular identifiers were discarded rather than binned into consensus sequences. MiTCR, run with a Q25 quality threshold and the strictest error-elimination algorithm, handled CDR3 identification, clonotype clustering and error correction. A nonparametric unseen species model with Euler transformation was used to estimate lower-bound total TCR beta diversity. TCRdb cleaned the public reads at Q25 with fastp, built clones with MiXCR and kept in-frame beta chains. Merged by CDR3 protein, the rows form single entries marked with the most common genes and DNA. TCRdb's processing, not the authors' own work, is the source of the V and J calls. This sample gives a few hundred thousand distinct CDR3 sequences in total; approximately 47% of them show up just once. The leading ten clones occupy roughly 51% of the sample.

Sequencing input: blood. This TCR was sampled from a man aged 60 to 69 in good health. The rearrangement joined TRBV10-3 to TRBJ2-3; 7 central bases correspond to TRBD2. The J call could be wrong; TRBJ2-7 is a better fit for the DNA end. At the DNA level, the sequence is TGTGCCATCTGGGCGGGAGTGGGTGAGCAGTACTTC. The resulting protein is CAIWAGVGEQYF.